The clone carrying this T cell receptor (beta chain) came up many times. Via MiXCR, TCRdb re-called the 5' RACE reads, giving one row per CDR3 protein. The sample records about 55,000 distinct CDR3 sequences, 3.6% being singletons. With V trimmed by 1 base and J by 2 bases, 5 bases remained unmatched. The germline gives CDR1 SGHTA, CDR2 FQGNSA. This CDR3 contains 16 residues. Unsorted libraries came from 2 million PBMCs stored at -80 °C. This sample is part of a study of neurological immune-mediated disorders. This receptor was identified in a man between 25 and 39 years old with multiple sclerosis. The material sequenced was PBMCs. The chain couples TRBV7-2 to TRBJ2-5; TRBD1 agrees at 9 bases. CDR3 DNA: TGTGCCAGCAGCTTAGGATGGACAGGGGAGCAAGAGACCCAGTACTTC. Its translation: CASSLGWTGEQETQYF.